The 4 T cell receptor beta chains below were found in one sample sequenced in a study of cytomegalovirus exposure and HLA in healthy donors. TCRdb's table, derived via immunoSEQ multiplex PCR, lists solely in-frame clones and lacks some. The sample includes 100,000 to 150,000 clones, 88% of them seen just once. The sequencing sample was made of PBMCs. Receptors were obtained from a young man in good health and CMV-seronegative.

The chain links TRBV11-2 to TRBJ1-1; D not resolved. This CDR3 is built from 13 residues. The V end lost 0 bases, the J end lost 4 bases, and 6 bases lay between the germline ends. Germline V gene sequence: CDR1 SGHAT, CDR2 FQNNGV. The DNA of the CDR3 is TGTGCCAGCAGCTTAGACGGGGTCACTGAAGCTTTCTTT. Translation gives CASSLDGVTEAFF.

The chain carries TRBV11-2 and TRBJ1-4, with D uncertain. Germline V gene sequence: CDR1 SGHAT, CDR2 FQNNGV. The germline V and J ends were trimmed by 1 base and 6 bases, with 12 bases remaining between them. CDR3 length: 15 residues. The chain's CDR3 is CASSLVGRPYEKLFF. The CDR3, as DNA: TGTGCCAGCAGCTTAGTGGGCCGACCGTATGAAAAACTGTTTTTT. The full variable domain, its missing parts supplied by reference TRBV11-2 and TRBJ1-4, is EAGVAQSPRYKIIEKRQSVAFWCNPISGHATLYWYQQILGQGPKLLIQFQNNGVVDDSQLPKDRFSAERLKGVDSTLKIQPAKLEDSAVYLCASSLVGRPYEKLFFGSGTQLSVL.

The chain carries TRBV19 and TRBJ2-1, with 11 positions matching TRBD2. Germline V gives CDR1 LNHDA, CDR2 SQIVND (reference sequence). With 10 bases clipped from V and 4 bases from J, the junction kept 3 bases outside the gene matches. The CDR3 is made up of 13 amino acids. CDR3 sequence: CATVAGGYNEQFF. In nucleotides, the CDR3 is TGTGCCACTGTAGCGGGAGGGTACAATGAGCAGTTCTTC.

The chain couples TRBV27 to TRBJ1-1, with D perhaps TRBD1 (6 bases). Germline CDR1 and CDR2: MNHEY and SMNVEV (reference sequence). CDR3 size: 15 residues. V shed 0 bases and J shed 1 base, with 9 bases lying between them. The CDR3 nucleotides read TGTGCCAGCAGTTTATCAAGAGGGGGGAACACTGAAGCTTTCTTT. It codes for CASSLSRGGNTEAFF.